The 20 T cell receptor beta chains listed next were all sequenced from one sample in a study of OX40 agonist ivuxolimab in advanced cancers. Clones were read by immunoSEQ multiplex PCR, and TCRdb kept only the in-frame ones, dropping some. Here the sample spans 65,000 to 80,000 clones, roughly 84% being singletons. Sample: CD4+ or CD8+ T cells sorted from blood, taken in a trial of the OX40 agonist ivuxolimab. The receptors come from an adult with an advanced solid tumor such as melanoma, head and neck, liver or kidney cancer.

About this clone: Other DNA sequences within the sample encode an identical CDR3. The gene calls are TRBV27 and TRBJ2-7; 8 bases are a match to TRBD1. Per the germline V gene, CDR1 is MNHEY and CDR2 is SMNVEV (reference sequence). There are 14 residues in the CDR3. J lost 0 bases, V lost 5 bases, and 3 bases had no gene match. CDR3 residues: CASSRTGSSYEQYF. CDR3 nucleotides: TGTGCCAGCAGTCGGACAGGGAGCTCCTACGAGCAGTACTTC.

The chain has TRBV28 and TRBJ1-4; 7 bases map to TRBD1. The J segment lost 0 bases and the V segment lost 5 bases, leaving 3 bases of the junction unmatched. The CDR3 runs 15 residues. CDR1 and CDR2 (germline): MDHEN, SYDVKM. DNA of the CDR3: TGTGCCAGCAGTAACACAGGGGCAACTAATGAAAAACTGTTTTTT. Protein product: CASSNTGATNEKLFF. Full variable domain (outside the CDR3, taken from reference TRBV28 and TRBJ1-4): DVKVTQSSRYLVKRTGEKVFLECVQDMDHENMFWYRQDPGLGLRLIYFSYDVKMKEKGDIPEGYSVSREKKERFSLILESASTNQTSMYLCASSNTGATNEKLFFGSGTQLSVL.

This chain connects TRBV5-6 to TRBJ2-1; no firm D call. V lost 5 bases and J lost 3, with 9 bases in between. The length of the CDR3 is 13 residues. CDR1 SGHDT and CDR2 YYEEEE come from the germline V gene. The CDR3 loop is CASRNRGYNEQFF. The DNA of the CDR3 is TGTGCCAGCAGGAATCGCGGCTACAATGAGCAGTTCTTC.

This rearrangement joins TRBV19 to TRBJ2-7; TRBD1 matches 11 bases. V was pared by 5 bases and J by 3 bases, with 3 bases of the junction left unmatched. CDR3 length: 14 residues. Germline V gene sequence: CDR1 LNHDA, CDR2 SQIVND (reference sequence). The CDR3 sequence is CASSWTGGSYEQYF. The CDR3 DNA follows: TGTGCCAGTAGTTGGACAGGGGGCAGCTACGAGCAGTACTTC.

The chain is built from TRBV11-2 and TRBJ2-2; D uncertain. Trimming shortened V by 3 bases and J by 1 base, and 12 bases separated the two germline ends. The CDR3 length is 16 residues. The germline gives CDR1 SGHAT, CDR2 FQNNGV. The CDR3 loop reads CASSFSGPQNTGELFF. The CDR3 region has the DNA TGTGCCAGCAGCTTTTCCGGGCCGCAGAACACCGGGGAGCTGTTTTTT.

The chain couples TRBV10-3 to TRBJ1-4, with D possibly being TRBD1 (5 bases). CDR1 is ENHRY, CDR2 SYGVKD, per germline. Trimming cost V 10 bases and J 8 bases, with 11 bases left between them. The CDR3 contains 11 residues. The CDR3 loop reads CATREKEKLFF. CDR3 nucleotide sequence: TGTGCCACCAGGGAGAAGGAAAAACTGTTTTTT.

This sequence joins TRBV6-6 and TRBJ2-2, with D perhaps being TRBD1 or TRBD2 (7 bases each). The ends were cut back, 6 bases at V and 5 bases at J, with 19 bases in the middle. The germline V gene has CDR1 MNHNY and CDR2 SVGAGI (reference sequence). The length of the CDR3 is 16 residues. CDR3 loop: CASSRGQGGSTGELFF. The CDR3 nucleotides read TGTGCCAGCAGCAGGGGCCAGGGGGGGTCGACCGGGGAGCTGTTTTTT.

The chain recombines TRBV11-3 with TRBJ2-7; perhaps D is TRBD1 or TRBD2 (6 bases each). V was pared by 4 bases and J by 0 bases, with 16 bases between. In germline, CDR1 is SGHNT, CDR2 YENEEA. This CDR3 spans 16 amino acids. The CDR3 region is CASSSQQGGPSYEQYF. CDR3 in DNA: TGTGCCAGCAGCTCTCAACAGGGAGGCCCCTCCTACGAGCAGTACTTC.

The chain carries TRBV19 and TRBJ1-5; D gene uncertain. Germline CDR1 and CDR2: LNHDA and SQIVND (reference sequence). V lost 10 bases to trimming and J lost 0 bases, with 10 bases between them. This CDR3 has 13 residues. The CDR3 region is CATAGYSNQPQHF. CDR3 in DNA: TGTGCCACCGCAGGATATAGCAATCAGCCCCAGCATTTT.

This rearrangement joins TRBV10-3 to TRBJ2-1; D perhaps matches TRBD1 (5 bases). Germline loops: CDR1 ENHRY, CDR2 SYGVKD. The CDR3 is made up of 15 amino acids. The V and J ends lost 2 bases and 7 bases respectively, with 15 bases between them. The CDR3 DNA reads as TGTGCCATCAGTGAGGACTCCAGGGCCCCGAATGAGCAGTTCTTC. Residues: CAISEDSRAPNEQFF.

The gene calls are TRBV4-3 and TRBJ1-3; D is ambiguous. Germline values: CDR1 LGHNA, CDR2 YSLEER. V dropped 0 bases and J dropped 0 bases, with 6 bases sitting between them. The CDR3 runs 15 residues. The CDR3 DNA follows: TGCGCCAGCAGCCAAGATTCAGGCTCTGGAAACACCATATATTTT. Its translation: CASSQDSGSGNTIYF.

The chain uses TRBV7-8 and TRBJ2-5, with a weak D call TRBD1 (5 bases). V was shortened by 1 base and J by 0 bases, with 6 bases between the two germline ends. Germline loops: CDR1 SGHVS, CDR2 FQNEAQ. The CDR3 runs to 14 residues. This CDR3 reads CASSLGTNQETQYF. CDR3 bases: TGTGCCAGCAGCTTAGGGACAAACCAAGAGACCCAGTACTTC. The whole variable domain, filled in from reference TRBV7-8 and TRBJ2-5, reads GAGVSQSPRYKVAKRGQDVALRCDPISGHVSLFWYQQALGQGPEFLTYFQNEAQLDKSGLPSDRFFAERPEGSVSTLKIQRTQQEDSAVYLCASSLGTNQETQYFGPGTRLLVL.

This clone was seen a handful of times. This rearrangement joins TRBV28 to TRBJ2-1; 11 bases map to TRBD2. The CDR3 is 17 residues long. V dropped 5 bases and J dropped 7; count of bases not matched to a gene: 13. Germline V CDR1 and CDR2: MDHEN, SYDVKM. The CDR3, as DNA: TGTGCCAGCAGTGGAAATATCCCTTCTAGCGGGAGGAATGAGCAGTTCTTC. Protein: CASSGNIPSSGRNEQFF.

The CDR3 region is CASSKTKMETQYF. For the CDR3, the DNA is TGTGCCAGCAGCAAAACTAAGATGGAGACCCAGTACTTC. The rearrangement joins TRBV6-6 to TRBJ2-5; D is uncertain. The CDR3 loop spans 13 amino acids. Trimming took 6 bases from V and 5 from J, leaving 13 bases between them. Germline lookup yields CDR1 MNHNY and CDR2 SVGAGI (reference sequence).

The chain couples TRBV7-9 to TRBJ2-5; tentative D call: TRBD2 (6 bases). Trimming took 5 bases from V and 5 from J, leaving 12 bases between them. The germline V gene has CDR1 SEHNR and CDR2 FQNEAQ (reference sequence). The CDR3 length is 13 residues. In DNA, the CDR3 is TGTGCCAGCAGCCTACTAGCCCAGGAGACCCAGTACTTC. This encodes CASSLLAQETQYF.

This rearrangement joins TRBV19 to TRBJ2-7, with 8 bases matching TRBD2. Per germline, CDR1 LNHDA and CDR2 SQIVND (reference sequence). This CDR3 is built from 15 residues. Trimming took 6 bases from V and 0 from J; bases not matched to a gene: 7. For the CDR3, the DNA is TGTGCCAGTAGCCGAACGGGAGGGGGCTCCTACGAGCAGTACTTC. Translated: CASSRTGGGSYEQYF.

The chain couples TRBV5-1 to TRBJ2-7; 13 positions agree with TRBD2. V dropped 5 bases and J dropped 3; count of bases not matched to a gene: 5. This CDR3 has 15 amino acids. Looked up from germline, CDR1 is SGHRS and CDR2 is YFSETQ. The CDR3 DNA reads TGCGCCAGCAGTCCCGGACTAGCGGGAGACTACGAGCAGTACTTC. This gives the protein CASSPGLAGDYEQYF.

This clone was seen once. CDR3 sequence (DNA): TGTGCCAGCAGTGACTTCGGGACTAGGGGGCAGACCCAGTACTTC. Residues: CASSDFGTRGQTQYF. This chain joins TRBV2 and TRBJ2-5; possibly TRBD2 for D (8 bases). The CDR3 has 15 amino acids. Germline loops: CDR1 SNHLY, CDR2 FYNNEI. The V end lost 3 bases, the J end lost 6 bases, and 17 bases lay between the germline ends.

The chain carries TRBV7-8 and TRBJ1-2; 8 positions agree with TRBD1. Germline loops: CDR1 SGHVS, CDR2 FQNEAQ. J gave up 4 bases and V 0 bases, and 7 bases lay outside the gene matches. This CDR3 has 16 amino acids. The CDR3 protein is CASSLARDRSSYGYTF. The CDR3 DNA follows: TGTGCCAGCAGCTTAGCCCGGGACAGGAGCTCCTATGGCTACACCTTC.

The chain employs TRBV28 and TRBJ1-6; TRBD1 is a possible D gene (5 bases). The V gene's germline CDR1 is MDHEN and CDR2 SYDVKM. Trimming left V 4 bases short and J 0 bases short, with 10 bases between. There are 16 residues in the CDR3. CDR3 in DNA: TGTGCCAGCAGTTCGTACAGGAGCTCCTATAATTCACCCCTCCACTTT. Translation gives CASSSYRSSYNSPLHF.